This record looks at one T cell receptor (beta chain) sequence and its context. The data were taken from a study of blood T cells in healthy people across ages. Samples each yielded at least 6 micrograms of total RNA. This CDR3 contains 15 residues. Germline V CDR1 and CDR2: SGHAT, FQNNGV. V was pared by 3 bases and J by 6 bases, with 5 bases of the junction left unmatched. A second PCR, run for roughly 7 to 12 cycles, used a sample-barcoded 5' primer plus a J-beta primer mix. TCRdb independently ran MiXCR on the 5' RACE reads; one entry per CDR3 protein. The profile shows 1.2 million to 1.5 million distinct CDR3 sequences, approximately 63% of them singletons.

The sequence derives from a young man in good health. Sample: blood. V gene TRBV11-2 combines with J gene TRBJ1-6; 7 bases align to TRBD1. Here the CDR3 DNA reads TGTGCCAGCAGCTTCGAGGGGGCGGTTAATTCACCCCTCCACTTT. This translates into CASSFEGAVNSPLHF.